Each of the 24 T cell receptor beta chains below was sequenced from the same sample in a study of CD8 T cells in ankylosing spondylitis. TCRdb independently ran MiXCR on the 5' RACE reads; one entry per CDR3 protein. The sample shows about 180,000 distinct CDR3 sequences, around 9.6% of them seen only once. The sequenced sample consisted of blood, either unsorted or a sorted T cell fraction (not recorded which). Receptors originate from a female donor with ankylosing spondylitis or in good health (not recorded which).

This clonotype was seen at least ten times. The CDR3 DNA is TGTGCCACCAGCAGAGCCCCGGGACAGGCTCATCAGCCCCAGCATTTT. Residues: CATSRAPGQAHQPQHF. The chain uses TRBV15 and TRBJ1-5; 8 positions match TRBD1. Trimming took 1 base from V and 5 from J; bases not matched to a gene: 7. CDR1 LNHNV and CDR2 YYDKDF come from the germline V gene (reference sequence). The CDR3 consists of 16 residues.

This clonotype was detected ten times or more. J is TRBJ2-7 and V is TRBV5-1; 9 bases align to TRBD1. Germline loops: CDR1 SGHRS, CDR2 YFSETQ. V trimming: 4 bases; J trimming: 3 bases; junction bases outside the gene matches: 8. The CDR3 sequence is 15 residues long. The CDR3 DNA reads TGCGCCAGCAGCCCGGAGGGGACAGGGTTCTACGAGCAGTACTTC. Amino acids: CASSPEGTGFYEQYF.

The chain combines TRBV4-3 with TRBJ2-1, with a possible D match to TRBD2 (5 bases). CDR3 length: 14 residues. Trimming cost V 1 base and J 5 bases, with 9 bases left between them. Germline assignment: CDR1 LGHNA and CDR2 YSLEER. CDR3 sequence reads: CASSQAGLNNEQFF. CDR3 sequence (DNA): TGCGCCAGCAGCCAAGCGGGGTTAAACAATGAGCAGTTCTTC.

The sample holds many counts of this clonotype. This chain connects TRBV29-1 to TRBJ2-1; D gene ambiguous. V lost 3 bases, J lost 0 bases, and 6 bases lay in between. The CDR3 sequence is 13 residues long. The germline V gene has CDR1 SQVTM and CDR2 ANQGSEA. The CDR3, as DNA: TGCAGCGTTGAGACGGGCTCCTACAATGAGCAGTTCTTC. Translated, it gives CSVETGSYNEQFF.

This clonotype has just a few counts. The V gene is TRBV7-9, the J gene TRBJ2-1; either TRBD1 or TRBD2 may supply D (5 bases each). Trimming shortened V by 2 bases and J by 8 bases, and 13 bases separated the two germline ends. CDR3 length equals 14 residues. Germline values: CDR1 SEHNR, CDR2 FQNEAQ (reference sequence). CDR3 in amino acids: CASSLLRGEHEQFF. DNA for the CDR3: TGTGCCAGCAGCTTACTCCGGGGCGAGCATGAGCAGTTCTTC.

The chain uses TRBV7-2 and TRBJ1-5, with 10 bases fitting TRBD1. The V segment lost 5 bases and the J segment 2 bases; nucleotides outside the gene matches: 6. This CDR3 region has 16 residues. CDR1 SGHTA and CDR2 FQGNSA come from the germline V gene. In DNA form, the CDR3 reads TGTGCCAGCAGCCAGTCCGGGACAGGGGGCAATCAGCCCCAGCATTTT. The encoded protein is CASSQSGTGGNQPQHF. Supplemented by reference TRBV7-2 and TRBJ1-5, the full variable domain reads GAGVSQSPSNKVTEKGKDVELRCDPISGHTALYWYRQSLGQGLEFLIYFQGNSAPDKSGLPSDRFSAERTGGSVSTLTIQRTQQEDSAVYLCASSQSGTGGNQPQHFGDGTRLSIL.

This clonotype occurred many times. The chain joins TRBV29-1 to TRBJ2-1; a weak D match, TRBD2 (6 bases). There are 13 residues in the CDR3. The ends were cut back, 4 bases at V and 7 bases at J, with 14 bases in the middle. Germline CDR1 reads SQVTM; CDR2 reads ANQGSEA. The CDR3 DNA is TGCAGCGTTGGGTCAGCAGGAGGGAATGAGCAGTTCTTC. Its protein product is CSVGSAGGNEQFF.

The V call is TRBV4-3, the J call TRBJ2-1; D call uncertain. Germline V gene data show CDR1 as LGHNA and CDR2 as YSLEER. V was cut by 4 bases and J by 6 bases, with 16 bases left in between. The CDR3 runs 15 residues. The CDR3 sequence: CASSLGSSAPNEQFF. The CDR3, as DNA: TGCGCCAGCAGCCTGGGCTCGAGTGCTCCCAATGAGCAGTTCTTC.

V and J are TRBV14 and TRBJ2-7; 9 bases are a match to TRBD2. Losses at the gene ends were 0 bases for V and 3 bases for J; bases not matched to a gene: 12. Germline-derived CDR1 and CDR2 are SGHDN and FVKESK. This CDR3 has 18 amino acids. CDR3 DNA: TGTGCCAGCAGCCAAGATCTTAGACTAGCGGTAAACTTCTACGAGCAGTACTTC. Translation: CASSQDLRLAVNFYEQYF.

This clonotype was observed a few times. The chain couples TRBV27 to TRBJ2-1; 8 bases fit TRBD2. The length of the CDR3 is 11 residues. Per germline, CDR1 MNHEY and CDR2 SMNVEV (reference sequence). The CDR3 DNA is TGTGTTAGCGGGAACTACAATGAGCAGTTCTTC. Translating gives CVSGNYNEQFF.

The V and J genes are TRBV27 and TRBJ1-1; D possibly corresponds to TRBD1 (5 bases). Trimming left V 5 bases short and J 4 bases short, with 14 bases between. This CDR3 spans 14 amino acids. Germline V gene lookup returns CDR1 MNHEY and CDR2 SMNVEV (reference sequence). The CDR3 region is CASSPPQGLTEAFF. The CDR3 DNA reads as TGTGCCAGCAGTCCCCCGCAGGGCCTCACTGAAGCTTTCTTT.

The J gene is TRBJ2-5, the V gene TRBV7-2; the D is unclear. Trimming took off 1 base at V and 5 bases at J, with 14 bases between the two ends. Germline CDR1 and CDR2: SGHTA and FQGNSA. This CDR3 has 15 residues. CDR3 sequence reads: CASSLVAWLDETQYF. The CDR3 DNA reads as TGTGCCAGCAGCTTAGTCGCCTGGCTAGATGAGACCCAGTACTTC.

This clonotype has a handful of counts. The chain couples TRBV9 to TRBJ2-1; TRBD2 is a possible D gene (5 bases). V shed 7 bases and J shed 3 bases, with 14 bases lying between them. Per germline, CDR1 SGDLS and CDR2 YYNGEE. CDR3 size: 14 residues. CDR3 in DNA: TGTGCCAGCGTCGCGAGGGTAAGCTACAATGAGCAGTTCTTC. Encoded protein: CASVARVSYNEQFF.

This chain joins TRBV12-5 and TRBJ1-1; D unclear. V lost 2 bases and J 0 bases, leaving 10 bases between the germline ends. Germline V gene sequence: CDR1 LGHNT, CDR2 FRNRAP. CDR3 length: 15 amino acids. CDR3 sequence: CASGLSPVMNTEAFF. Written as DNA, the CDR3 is TGTGCTAGTGGTTTGTCCCCAGTAATGAACACTGAAGCTTTCTTT.

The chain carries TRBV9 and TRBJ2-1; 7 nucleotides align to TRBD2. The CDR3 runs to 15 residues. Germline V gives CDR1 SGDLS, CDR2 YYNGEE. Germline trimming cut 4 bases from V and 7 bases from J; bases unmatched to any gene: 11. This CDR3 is CASSYSDGGENEQFF. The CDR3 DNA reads TGTGCCAGCAGCTACAGTGATGGGGGGGAGAATGAGCAGTTCTTC.

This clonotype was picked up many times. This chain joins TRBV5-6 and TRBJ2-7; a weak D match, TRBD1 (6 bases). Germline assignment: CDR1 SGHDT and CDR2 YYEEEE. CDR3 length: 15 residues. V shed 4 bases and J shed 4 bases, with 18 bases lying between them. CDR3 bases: TGTGCCAGCAGCCTTTGGTCAGGGGCGACATACGAGCAGTACTTC. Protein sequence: CASSLWSGATYEQYF.

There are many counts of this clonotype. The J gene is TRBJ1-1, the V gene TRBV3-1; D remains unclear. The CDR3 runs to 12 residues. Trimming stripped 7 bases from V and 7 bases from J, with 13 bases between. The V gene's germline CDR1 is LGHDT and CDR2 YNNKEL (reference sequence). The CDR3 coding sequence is TGTGCCAGCACCGAGGGCGGGGTTGAAGCTTTCTTT. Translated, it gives CASTEGGVEAFF.

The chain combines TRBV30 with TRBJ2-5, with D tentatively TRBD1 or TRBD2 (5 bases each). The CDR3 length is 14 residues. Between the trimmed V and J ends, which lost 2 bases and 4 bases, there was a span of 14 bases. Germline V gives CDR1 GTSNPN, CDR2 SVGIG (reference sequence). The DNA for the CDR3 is TGTGCCTGGAGTAACGGGGCAGGTGGAGAGACCCAGTACTTC. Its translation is CAWSNGAGGETQYF.

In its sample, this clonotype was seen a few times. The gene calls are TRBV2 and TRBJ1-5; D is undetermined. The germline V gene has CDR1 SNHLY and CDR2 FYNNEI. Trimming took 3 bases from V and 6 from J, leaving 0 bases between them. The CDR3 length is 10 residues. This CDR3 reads CASSDQPQHF. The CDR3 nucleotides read TGTGCCAGCAGTGATCAGCCCCAGCATTTT.

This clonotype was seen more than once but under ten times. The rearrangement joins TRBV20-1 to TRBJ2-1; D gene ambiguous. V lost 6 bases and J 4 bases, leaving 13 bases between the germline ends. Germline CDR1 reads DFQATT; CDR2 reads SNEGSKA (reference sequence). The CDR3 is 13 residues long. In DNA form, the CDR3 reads TGCAGTGCCCCACGGGCAGATTACAATGAGCAGTTCTTC. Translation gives CSAPRADYNEQFF.

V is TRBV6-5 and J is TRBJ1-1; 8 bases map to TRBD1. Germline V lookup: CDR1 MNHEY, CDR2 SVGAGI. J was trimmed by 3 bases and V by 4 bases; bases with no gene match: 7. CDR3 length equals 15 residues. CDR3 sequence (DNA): TGTGCCAGCAGTTCTGGACAGGGATCAGACACTGAAGCTTTCTTT. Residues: CASSSGQGSDTEAFF.

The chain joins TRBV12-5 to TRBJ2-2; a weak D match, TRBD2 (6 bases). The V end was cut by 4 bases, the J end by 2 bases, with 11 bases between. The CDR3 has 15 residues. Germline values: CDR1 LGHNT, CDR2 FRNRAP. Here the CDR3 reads CASGSYAGNTGELFF. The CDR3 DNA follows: TGTGCTAGTGGTTCCTACGCGGGAAACACCGGGGAGCTGTTTTTT.

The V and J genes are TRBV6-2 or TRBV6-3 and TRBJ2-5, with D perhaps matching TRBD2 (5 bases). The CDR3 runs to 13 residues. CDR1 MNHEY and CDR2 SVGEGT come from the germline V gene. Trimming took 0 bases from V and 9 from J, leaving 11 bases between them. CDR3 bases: TGTGCCAGCAGTTACTCGAATCGGAGGTCCCAGTACTTC. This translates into CASSYSNRRSQYF.

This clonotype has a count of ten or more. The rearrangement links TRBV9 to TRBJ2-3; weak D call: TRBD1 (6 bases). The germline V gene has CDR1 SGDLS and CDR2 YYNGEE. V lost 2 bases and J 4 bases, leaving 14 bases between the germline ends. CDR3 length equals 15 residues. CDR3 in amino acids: CASSVDRGGPDTQYF. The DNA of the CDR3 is TGTGCCAGCAGCGTTGATAGAGGGGGTCCAGATACGCAGTATTTT.